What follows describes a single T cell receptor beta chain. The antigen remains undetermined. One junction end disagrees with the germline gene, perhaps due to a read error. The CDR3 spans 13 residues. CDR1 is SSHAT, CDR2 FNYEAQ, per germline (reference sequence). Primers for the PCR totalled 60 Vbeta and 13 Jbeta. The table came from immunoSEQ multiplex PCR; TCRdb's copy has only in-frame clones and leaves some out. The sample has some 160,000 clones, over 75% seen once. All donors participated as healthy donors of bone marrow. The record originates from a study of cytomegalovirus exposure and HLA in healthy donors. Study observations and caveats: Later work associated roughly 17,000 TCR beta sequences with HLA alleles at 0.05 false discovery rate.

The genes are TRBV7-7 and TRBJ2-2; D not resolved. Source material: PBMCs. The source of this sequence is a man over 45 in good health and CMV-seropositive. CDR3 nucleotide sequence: TGTGCTAGCAGCTTAGGAGAGTCCGGGGAGCTGTTTTTT. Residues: CASSLGESGELFF.